The present T cell receptor beta chain was sequenced within a study of blood T cells in healthy people across ages. This clonotype occurred a few times. As yet, its antigen is unknown. Every sample had a minimum of 6 million PBMCs isolated. The study's findings and limits: Samples with more naive T cells showed higher observed beta diversity.

Primers used in a second PCR of about 6 to 11 cycles were a sample-barcoded 5' primer and a J-beta primer mix. A single record per CDR3 protein comes from TCRdb applying MiXCR to the 5' RACE reads. The profile shows some 1,800,000 distinct CDR3 sequences, about 39% of them singletons. Germline CDR1 is MNHGY and CDR2 is SAAAGT. V was pared by 5 bases and J by 4 bases, with 13 bases between. CDR3 size: 14 residues. The V and J genes are TRBV6-8 and TRBJ2-3, with D possibly being TRBD1 (5 bases). This TCR was sampled from a human donor in good health. The sequenced material came from blood. CDR3 sequence (DNA): TGTGCCAGCAGTCCCGACAGTTTTCCAGATACGCAGTATTTT. Its translation: CASSPDSFPDTQYF.